Listed here are 9 T cell receptor beta chains from one sample, sequenced in a study of blood T cell repertoires in COVID-19. Sequencing used immunoSEQ multiplex PCR; TCRdb keeps in-frame clones, though not all of them. The sample holds about 120,000 clones, around 80% seen once. Sequenced sample: peripheral blood. These receptors originate from a man at least 80 years old with active or convalescent COVID-19.

The CDR3 region is CATSGGGGTEAFF. DNA for the CDR3: TGTGCCACCAGTGGGGGGGGCGGAACTGAAGCTTTCTTT. The chain has TRBV24-1 and TRBJ1-1, with TRBD1 as a possible D gene (6 bases). Looked up from germline, CDR1 is KGHDR and CDR2 is SFDVKD. Trimming removed 5 bases at V and 5 bases at J, with 11 bases between. This CDR3 contains 13 residues.

The chain has TRBV6-6 and TRBJ2-7, with D perhaps matching TRBD1 (6 bases). The CDR3 sequence is 14 residues long. Germline V gene data show CDR1 as MNHNY and CDR2 as SVGAGI (reference sequence). The V and J ends lost 0 bases and 2 bases respectively, with 8 bases between them. The CDR3 protein is CASSYSQGTYEQYF. In DNA form, the CDR3 reads TGTGCCAGCAGTTACTCCCAGGGGACCTACGAGCAGTACTTC.

The chain joins TRBV18 to TRBJ1-1; no clear D. CDR3 length: 13 amino acids. The germline CDR1 and CDR2 sequences are KGHSH and LQKENI. V gave up 2 bases and J gave up 4 bases, with 8 bases separating them. CDR3 DNA sequence: TGTGCCAGCTCACCAGGGCCGAGCACTGAAGCTTTCTTT. This encodes CASSPGPSTEAFF.

This chain joins TRBV6-1 and TRBJ1-4; 7 bases map to TRBD1. Germline loops: CDR1 MNHNS, CDR2 SASEGT. CDR3 length: 15 residues. The V and J ends lost 1 base and 9 bases, in that order; junction bases with no gene match: 8. Written as DNA, the CDR3 is TGTGCCAGCAGTGAAGGGAGACAGGGTCGGCAAAAACTGTTTTTT. Amino acid sequence: CASSEGRQGRQKLFF.

This clone appeared a single time. The CDR3 bases are TGTGCCAGCAGGAGCAAGGGACAGATTAATGAAAAACTGTTTTTT. Encoded protein: CASRSKGQINEKLFF. V gene TRBV2 combines with J gene TRBJ1-4, with 7 bases aligning to TRBD1. Unmatched junction bases numbered 8, after V lost 6 bases and J lost 4 bases. This CDR3 region has 15 residues. The V gene's germline CDR1 is SNHLY and CDR2 FYNNEI.

DNA of the CDR3: TGTGCCAGTAGTACCCTGGGCGATAGCAATCAGCCCCAGCATTTT. It is translated as CASSTLGDSNQPQHF. V and J are TRBV19 and TRBJ1-5; D is undetermined. Between the trimmed V and J ends, which lost 4 bases and 0 bases, there was a span of 10 bases. Germline CDR1 and CDR2: LNHDA and SQIVND (reference sequence). This CDR3 comprises 15 residues.

There are a few counts of this clone. The rearrangement links TRBV18 to TRBJ1-1; D gene unclear. Germline lookup yields CDR1 KGHSH and CDR2 LQKENI. V was pared by 5 bases and J by 3 bases, with 16 bases between. The CDR3 contains 15 residues. CDR3 amino acids: CASSNRTAADTEAFF. The CDR3 bases are TGTGCCAGCTCAAATCGGACTGCTGCCGACACTGAAGCTTTCTTT.

V and J are TRBV5-6 and TRBJ2-7; 9 positions match TRBD2. Germline lookup yields CDR1 SGHDT and CDR2 YYEEEE. CDR3 length equals 13 residues. Trimming cost V 0 bases and J 7 bases; bases outside gene matches: 2. The CDR3 nucleotides read TGTGCCAGCAGCTTGGGGCTAGCGGGGGAGCAGTACTTC. This codes for CASSLGLAGEQYF.

This chain uses TRBV19 with TRBJ2-3; TRBD2 matches at 14 bases. Trimming at V came to 4 bases and at J to 3 bases, leaving 6 bases not matched to a gene. This CDR3 is built from 17 residues. Germline CDR1 and CDR2: LNHDA and SQIVND (reference sequence). CDR3 nucleotides: TGTGCCAGTAGTACAGGGACTAGCGGGGGAATTACAGATACGCAGTATTTT. This codes for CASSTGTSGGITDTQYF.